The clone carrying this T cell receptor beta chain was seen once. No antigen is known for it. These data come from a study of T cell responses to AZD1222 COVID-19 vaccine. From germline, CDR1 is LGHNA and CDR2 YSLEER. The CDR3 is 13 residues long. Deletions cut 1 base from V and 5 bases from J, with 8 bases between. General study findings and limits: All repertoire sampling was performed exclusively after the peak T cell response. Possibly, clonal diversity was underestimated; donors were largely white British and included more females.

Using immunoSEQ multiplex PCR, the repertoire was profiled, and TCRdb retains in-frame clones only, with some absent. The table lists around 83,000 clones, just over 90% of them singletons, with roughly 5.4% in the top ten. The J gene is TRBJ1-2, the V gene TRBV4-3; D is uncertain. This sequence was found in an adult in good health. The sequences come from peripheral blood, collected on day 0 of AZD1222 vaccination. The CDR3 DNA sequence: TGCGCCAGCAGCCAAGGGTTGGCTTATGGCTACACCTTC. This sequence encodes CASSQGLAYGYTF.